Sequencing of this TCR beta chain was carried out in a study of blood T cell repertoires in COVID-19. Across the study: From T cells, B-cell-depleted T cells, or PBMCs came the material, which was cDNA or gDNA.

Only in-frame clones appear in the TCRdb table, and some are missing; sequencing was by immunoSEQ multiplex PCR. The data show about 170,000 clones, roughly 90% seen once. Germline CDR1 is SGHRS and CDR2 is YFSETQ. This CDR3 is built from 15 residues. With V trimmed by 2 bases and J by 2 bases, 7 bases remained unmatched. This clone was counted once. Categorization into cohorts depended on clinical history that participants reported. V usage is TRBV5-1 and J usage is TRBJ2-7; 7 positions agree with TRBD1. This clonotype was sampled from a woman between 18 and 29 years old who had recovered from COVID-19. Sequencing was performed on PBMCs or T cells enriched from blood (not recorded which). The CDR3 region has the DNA TGCGCCAGCAGCTTAGGACAGGCTGGCCCCTACGAGCAGTACTTC. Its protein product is CASSLGQAGPYEQYF.